These 25 T cell receptor beta chains came from one sample sequenced in a study of blood T cell repertoires in COVID-19. TCRdb's table, derived via immunoSEQ multiplex PCR, lists solely in-frame clones and lacks some. In the table there are about 44,000 clones, 80% to 90% of which are singletons. Sequenced sample: peripheral blood. These TCRs come from a woman aged 35 to 49 with acute or convalescent COVID-19.

The chain joins TRBV9 to TRBJ1-2; the D gene is possibly TRBD1 (5 bases). Germline CDR1 reads SGDLS; CDR2 reads YYNGEE. The CDR3 has 14 residues. Between the trimmed V and J ends, which lost 0 bases and 7 bases, there was a span of 13 bases. As DNA, the CDR3 is TGTGCCAGCAGCGTAGCTGGGGCAGGGCCTGGCTACACCTTC. The encoded protein is CASSVAGAGPGYTF.

The chain couples TRBV27 to TRBJ2-7; 11 nucleotides match TRBD1. The germline CDR1 and CDR2 sequences are MNHEY and SMNVEV (reference sequence). The CDR3 consists of 15 residues. V was pared by 7 bases and J by 1 base, with 6 bases of the junction left unmatched. The CDR3 DNA reads TGTGCCAGCAAGGTCGGACAGGGGGCGTCCTACGAGCAGTACTTC. It specifies CASKVGQGASYEQYF.

This chain links TRBV28 with TRBJ1-1; a possible D gene is TRBD1 (6 bases). The V gene's germline CDR1 is MDHEN and CDR2 SYDVKM. Trimming took off 6 bases at V and 1 base at J, with 12 bases between the two ends. This CDR3 contains 14 residues. CDR3 in amino acids: CASSSTGTNTEAFF. In DNA, the CDR3 is TGTGCCAGCAGCTCAACAGGGACGAACACTGAAGCTTTCTTT.

The genes are TRBV4-1 and TRBJ2-7, with D hard to call. The germline V gene has CDR1 MGHRA and CDR2 YSYEKL. This CDR3 has 14 residues. V gave up 8 bases and J gave up 2 bases, with 16 bases separating them. The DNA of the CDR3 is TGCGCCAGCGCCGGAGTAGCTCAGACCTACGAGCAGTACTTC. It translates to CASAGVAQTYEQYF.

The chain's CDR3 is CASSPRQASLPNEKLFF. DNA of the CDR3: TGTGCCAGTAGTCCCCGACAGGCTTCACTTCCTAATGAAAAACTGTTTTTT. The V and J genes are TRBV19 and TRBJ1-4; tentative D call: TRBD1 (6 bases). Germline V gene lookup returns CDR1 LNHDA and CDR2 SQIVND (reference sequence). The CDR3 covers 17 residues. Trimming took 5 bases from V and 3 from J, leaving 19 bases between them.

The rearrangement links TRBV30 to TRBJ1-1, with D possibly TRBD1 on 5 matching bases. Germline V lookup: CDR1 GTSNPN, CDR2 SVGIG (reference sequence). Trimming took off 2 bases at V and 7 bases at J, with 8 bases between the two ends. This CDR3 region has 11 residues. CDR3 residues: CAWSFGGEAFF. The CDR3 region has the DNA TGTGCCTGGAGTTTCGGGGGTGAAGCTTTCTTT.

The chain combines TRBV12-3 or TRBV12-4 with TRBJ2-7; D might be TRBD2 (5 bases). The CDR3 is 13 residues long. V was cut by 1 base and J by 6 bases, with 10 bases left in between. The CDR3 region has the DNA TGTGCCAGCAGTTTAGGGCTAGCCGTCGAGCAGTACTTC. As protein: CASSLGLAVEQYF.

The gene calls are TRBV7-9 and TRBJ1-5, with D perhaps TRBD1 (5 bases). This CDR3 spans 13 amino acids. V was pared by 1 base and J by 5 bases, with 6 bases between. From germline, CDR1 is SEHNR and CDR2 FQNEAQ (reference sequence). The CDR3, as DNA: TGTGCCAGCAGCTTAGGGGGCGATCAGCCCCAGCATTTT. Its protein is CASSLGGDQPQHF.

CDR3 bases: TGTGCCAGCAGCGGGGACATATACTCCTATAATTCACCCCTCCACTTT. Encoded protein: CASSGDIYSYNSPLHF. This chain connects TRBV9 to TRBJ1-6; the D gene is possibly TRBD1 (6 bases). V was trimmed by 3 bases and J by 0 bases, leaving 10 bases between them. The CDR3 sequence is 16 residues long. The germline gives CDR1 SGDLS, CDR2 YYNGEE.

This clone occurred once. The J gene is TRBJ2-5, the V gene TRBV29-1, with D possibly being TRBD2 (6 bases). Per germline, CDR1 SQVTM and CDR2 ANQGSEA. Trimming took off 6 bases at V and 1 base at J, with 12 bases between the two ends. The CDR3 covers 13 residues. In nucleotides, the CDR3 is TGCAGCGTCCCGGGACTCACCCAAGAGACCCAGTACTTC. It encodes CSVPGLTQETQYF.

The chain combines TRBV11-3 with TRBJ2-7; D is ambiguous. Germline V gene lookup returns CDR1 SGHNT and CDR2 YENEEA. The V end was cut by 2 bases, the J end by 4 bases, with 15 bases between. This CDR3 is built from 15 residues. CDR3 residues: CASSLFADRVYEQYF. DNA of the CDR3: TGTGCCAGCAGCTTATTCGCCGATAGAGTATACGAGCAGTACTTC.

The chain has TRBV5-1 and TRBJ1-1; 7 bases map to TRBD1. Germline trimming cut 5 bases from V and 5 bases from J; bases unmatched to any gene: 12. Germline lookup yields CDR1 SGHRS and CDR2 YFSETQ. CDR3 length: 15 residues. DNA for the CDR3: TGCGCCAGCAGTTCCCTTTCGGGACAGTGGACTGAAGCTTTCTTT. This codes for CASSSLSGQWTEAFF.

V and J are TRBV30 and TRBJ1-1, with 7 bases lining up with TRBD1. The CDR3 consists of 13 residues. V lost 2 bases and J lost 4; bases outside the gene matches: 4. CDR1 is GTSNPN and CDR2 is SVGIG in the germline V gene (reference sequence). CDR3 protein: CAWSYKGATEAFF. CDR3 in DNA: TGTGCCTGGAGTTATAAGGGGGCCACTGAAGCTTTCTTT.

V and J are TRBV7-9 and TRBJ2-7, with D possibly matching TRBD2 (6 bases). Trimming stripped 4 bases from V and 5 bases from J, with 18 bases between. Germline assignment: CDR1 SEHNR and CDR2 FQNEAQ (reference sequence). This CDR3 is built from 15 residues. The CDR3 loop is CASSSLGGATHEQYF. The CDR3 nucleotides read TGTGCCAGCAGCTCCCTAGGCGGGGCCACCCACGAGCAGTACTTC.

The chain employs TRBV28 and TRBJ1-1; D might be TRBD1 (5 bases). CDR1 and CDR2 (germline): MDHEN, SYDVKM. The CDR3 extends over 16 amino acids. The ends were cut back, 4 bases at V and 0 bases at J, with 15 bases in the middle. The CDR3 DNA is TGTGCCAGCAGTTCAGCCCCCGGGACTCTGAACACTGAAGCTTTCTTT. This translates into CASSSAPGTLNTEAFF. The variable domain in full, completed from reference TRBV28 and TRBJ1-1, reads DVKVTQSSRYLVKRTGEKVFLECVQDMDHENMFWYRQDPGLGLRLIYFSYDVKMKEKGDIPEGYSVSREKKERFSLILESASTNQTSMYLCASSSAPGTLNTEAFFGQGTRLTVV.

The CDR3 protein is CASSELAGGPGELFF. For the CDR3, the DNA is TGTGCCAGCAGTGAACTAGCGGGAGGGCCCGGGGAGCTGTTTTTT. The chain recombines TRBV6-1 with TRBJ2-2, with 12 positions matching TRBD2. There are 15 residues in the CDR3. V lost 2 bases to trimming and J lost 6 bases; unmatched junction nucleotides: 1. CDR1 is MNHNS and CDR2 is SASEGT in the germline V gene.

In this sample, this clone turned up a few times. The V and J genes are TRBV9 and TRBJ2-3; 11 bases fit TRBD2. With 3 bases clipped from V and 5 bases from J, the junction kept 8 bases outside the gene matches. CDR3 size: 16 residues. From germline, CDR1 is SGDLS and CDR2 YYNGEE. CDR3 sequence (DNA): TGTGCCAGCAGCGGGATTAGCGGGGGGGCCGGAGATACGCAGTATTTT. Residues: CASSGISGGAGDTQYF.

The chain couples TRBV4-2 to TRBJ1-2; 8 bases align to TRBD1. The CDR3 contains 19 residues. CDR1 and CDR2 from the germline V gene are LGHNA and YNFKEQ. V was pared by 0 bases and J by 1 base, with 13 bases of the junction left unmatched. The CDR3 DNA reads TGTGCCAGCAGCCAAGATCTTCCAGGGGGCTCATCGGTTAACTATGGCTACACCTTC. Encoded protein: CASSQDLPGGSSVNYGYTF.

This clone has more than one count but fewer than ten. This rearrangement joins TRBV20-1 to TRBJ1-2; maybe TRBD1 (6 bases). The length of the CDR3 is 18 residues. The V gene's germline CDR1 is DFQATT and CDR2 SNEGSKA (reference sequence). V was trimmed by 3 bases and J by 1 base, leaving 24 bases between them. In DNA form, the CDR3 reads TGCAGTGCTAGTACCTCTCCAGGGGCCGAGTTTTTTAACTATGGCTACACCTTC. Protein product: CSASTSPGAEFFNYGYTF.

The rearrangement joins TRBV4-3 to TRBJ1-5; D is unresolved. With 1 base removed from V and 7 bases from J, the gap between germline ends came to 11 bases. The CDR3 has 14 residues. CDR1 is LGHNA, CDR2 YSLEER, per germline. In DNA form, the CDR3 reads TGCGCCAGCAGCCAAGGCTTGCGGTTGCAGCCCCAGCATTTT. Amino acid sequence: CASSQGLRLQPQHF.

The gene calls are TRBV19 and TRBJ2-5; 7 bases are shared with TRBD2. Germline V gives CDR1 LNHDA, CDR2 SQIVND (reference sequence). Trimming cost V 3 bases and J 5 bases; bases outside gene matches: 12. This CDR3 has 16 residues. DNA for the CDR3: TGTGCCAGTAGTATCGCCTATCGGGGGGTTTCGGAGACCCAGTACTTC. Translating gives CASSIAYRGVSETQYF.

This chain connects TRBV6-4 to TRBJ2-1; 11 bases align to TRBD2. After removal of 8 bases from V and 3 bases from J, the junction contained 15 bases not matched to a gene. The germline V gene encodes CDR1 MRHNA and CDR2 SNTAGT. CDR3 size: 18 residues. CDR3 bases: TGTGCCAGCTCCAGAACTAGCGGGAGACTCGTTTGCTACAATGAGCAGTTCTTC. The encoded protein is CASSRTSGRLVCYNEQFF.

V is TRBV7-2 and J is TRBJ2-3, with 9 bases that match TRBD2. Losses at the gene ends were 5 bases for V and 4 bases for J; bases not matched to a gene: 10. Germline assignment: CDR1 SGHTA and CDR2 FQGNSA. CDR3 length: 16 amino acids. The CDR3 DNA follows: TGTGCCAGCAGCCCTGGGGGAGCGGGGGGCTCAGATACGCAGTATTTT. Protein product: CASSPGGAGGSDTQYF.

The chain carries TRBV9 and TRBJ2-5; D perhaps matches TRBD1 (6 bases). CDR1 SGDLS and CDR2 YYNGEE come from the germline V gene. The CDR3 sequence is 14 residues long. The V end was cut by 0 bases, the J end by 5 bases, with 11 bases between. The CDR3 spells CASSVGQGSETQYF. The CDR3 DNA is TGTGCCAGCAGCGTAGGGCAGGGGAGCGAGACCCAGTACTTC.

This sequence joins TRBV19 and TRBJ2-3, with D unresolved. V was trimmed by 4 bases and J by 0 bases, leaving 8 bases between them. CDR3 length: 14 amino acids. In germline, CDR1 is LNHDA, CDR2 SQIVND (reference sequence). The chain's CDR3 is CASSKMASTDTQYF. As DNA, the CDR3 is TGTGCCAGTAGTAAAATGGCTAGCACAGATACGCAGTATTTT.